This T cell receptor beta chain came from a study of sequential checkpoint blockade in melanoma (dated by TCRdb to the late 2010s). With regard to the full study: Patients were assigned by 1:1 randomization to either first-line nivolumab followed by ipilimumab (arm A) or ipilimumab followed by nivolumab (arm B). Maintenance nivolumab came after both trial sequences. DNA from about 90 melanoma tumor samples collected before treatment underwent TCRbeta immunosequencing. For 20 to 25 patients, matched tumor biopsies were taken both before treatment and at week 13, after single-agent nivolumab (arm A) or ipilimumab (arm B). The same lesion was the source of roughly 81% of the matched pre- and post-treatment tumor biopsy pairs. Summary of the overall study and its limitations: The model for predicting response that combines TCR metrics with mutation burden needs to be validated in larger, independent patient cohorts. Achieving clinical benefit was about 30 times more likely for patients whose tumor T-cell fraction and clonality increased by week 13. Within-arm analyses of tumor T-cell fraction were limited by small sample sizes and reduced statistical power. Tumor T-cell fraction and clonality correlated with PD-L1 staining and CD8+ T-cell counts but not with mutational load. Among patients in arm A, the nivolumab-first arm, pretreatment tumor TIL clonality was associated with response (P = .04).

Measured from the cysteine to the phenylalanine, the CDR3 is 15 residues long. The only DNA kept is the CDR3, 45 bases in frame from the first base. V trim: 9 bases; J trim: 0 bases; unmatched bases: 9. The germline V gene sets CDR1 to MNHGY and CDR2 to SAAAGT. TCRbeta CDR3 regions were immunosequenced from genomic DNA with the immunoSEQ Assay. Prior to high-throughput sequencing, genomic DNA was amplified by bias-controlled multiplex PCR. The paper's data handling went like this. To quantify the absolute abundance of each unique TCRbeta CDR3 region, the sequences were collapsed and filtered. Clonality, defined as 1 minus Pielou's evenness, was calculated using only productive rearrangements. Tumor T-cell fraction was calculated by normalizing TCRbeta template counts to the amount of usable DNA, which was estimated from several housekeeping genes. Clones with significantly greater frequencies in on-treatment versus baseline samples were identified using a previously published method. Held by TCRdb, this immuneACCESS table contains in-frame sequences only and omits some clones. Under half of the omission traces to an unresolved V gene where checked; the cause of the rest is unknown. V and J calls plus clone size are reproduced from that table; the DNA served to infer D and trimming. The sample table records some 7,000 clones; more than 25% of these occur just once. The ten biggest clones cover about a quarter of the sample.

The label giving this sample's treatment or condition can be read as: randomized to nivolumab then ipilimumab (arm A) or the reverse (arm B). None of the trial patients had been given prior DNA-damaging chemotherapy. Samples were obtained from patients with melanoma enrolled in CheckMate 064, a randomized, open-label phase II trial of sequential checkpoint blockade. Tumor TCR sequencing used genomic DNA from formalin-fixed paraffin-embedded (FFPE) tissue samples. Details on this clone: This receptor's antigen is unknown. No much larger clone is present one base from it, and per-base qualities are unavailable.

The sequence is built from TRBV6-8 and TRBJ2-3, with 7 middle bases fitting TRBD2. The clonotype originates from a human donor with melanoma. The source material was tumor tissue (inferred from file names), sampled from a patient given nivolumab and ipilimumab in sequence. CDR3 reads: CASLPLADSTDTQYF. The sequenced DNA: TGTGCCAGTCTCCCCCTAGCGGACAGCACAGATACGCAGTATTTT.